These 18 T cell receptor beta chains share one sample of origin, sequenced in a study of blood T cell repertoires in COVID-19. TCRdb keeps only in-frame clones here, not all; method: immunoSEQ multiplex PCR. The profile shows roughly 280,000 clones, around 89% of them singletons. The source material was PBMCs or T cells enriched from blood (not recorded which). The receptors were sampled from a woman in her 30s with acute COVID-19.

This rearrangement joins TRBV6-5 to TRBJ2-1, with TRBD2 matching over 8 bases. The CDR3 consists of 14 residues. Per germline, CDR1 MNHEY and CDR2 SVGAGI. J lost 4 bases, V lost 6 bases, and 5 bases had no gene match. CDR3 DNA: TGTGCCAGCAGGCGGACTAGCCTTTACAATGAGCAGTTCTTC. Protein product: CASRRTSLYNEQFF.

The V call is TRBV4-3, the J call TRBJ1-2, with 10 positions matching TRBD1. The CDR3 runs to 14 residues. Germline CDR1 reads LGHNA; CDR2 reads YSLEER. V lost 4 bases and J lost 8; bases outside the gene matches: 7. The CDR3 protein is CASSLRQGADGYTF. The CDR3 DNA reads as TGCGCCAGCAGCCTGCGACAGGGGGCGGACGGCTACACCTTC.

The chain joins TRBV5-1 to TRBJ2-7; no firm D call. In germline, CDR1 is SGHRS, CDR2 YFSETQ. This CDR3 has 13 residues. V was pared by 0 bases and J by 6 bases, with 10 bases between. The CDR3 nucleotides read TGCGCCAGCAGCTTGGCGGGTGTATCCGAGCAGTACTTC. This translates into CASSLAGVSEQYF.

This chain connects TRBV28 to TRBJ1-3; D not certain. Germline V gene lookup returns CDR1 MDHEN and CDR2 SYDVKM. This CDR3 spans 14 amino acids. V was cut by 5 bases and J by 0 bases, with 8 bases left in between. The CDR3 bases are TGTGCCAGCAGTACCGCGATCTCTGGAAACACCATATATTTT. It encodes CASSTAISGNTIYF.

V gene TRBV11-3 combines with J gene TRBJ2-1; 10 positions agree with TRBD1. The germline gives CDR1 SGHNT, CDR2 YENEEA. J gave up 8 bases and V 2 bases, and 9 bases lay outside the gene matches. The CDR3 is 16 residues long. The CDR3 coding sequence is TGTGCCAGCAGCTTATCGGCGGGACAGGGGTGGGATGAGCAGTTCTTC. Translated: CASSLSAGQGWDEQFF.

This chain connects TRBV27 to TRBJ2-5; possible D gene TRBD2, 5 bases. The CDR3 runs to 13 residues. Trimming left V 3 bases short and J 2 bases short, with 7 bases between. The germline gives CDR1 MNHEY, CDR2 SMNVEV (reference sequence). CDR3 DNA sequence: TGTGCCAGCAGTTTCCCGGGGCAAGAGACCCAGTACTTC. This sequence encodes CASSFPGQETQYF.

The J gene is TRBJ1-5, the V gene TRBV28; TRBD1 matches 8 bases. This CDR3 region has 16 residues. From germline, CDR1 is MDHEN and CDR2 SYDVKM. Germline trimming cut 2 bases from V and 4 bases from J; bases unmatched to any gene: 7. CDR3 nucleotides: TGTGCCAGCAGTTTAGTCCGGGACAGGATAAATCAGCCCCAGCATTTT. Translating gives CASSLVRDRINQPQHF.

In this sample, this clone turned up once. The V call is TRBV19, the J call TRBJ1-5, with 7 bases lining up with TRBD1. Per germline, CDR1 LNHDA and CDR2 SQIVND (reference sequence). Unmatched junction bases numbered 6, after V lost 4 bases and J lost 6 bases. The CDR3 covers 14 residues. CDR3 loop: CASSKGQITQPQHF. The CDR3 DNA reads TGTGCCAGTAGTAAGGGACAGATCACTCAGCCCCAGCATTTT. Supplemented by reference TRBV19 and TRBJ1-5, the full variable domain reads DGGITQSPKYLFRKEGQNVTLSCEQNLNHDAMYWYRQDPGQGLRLIYYSQIVNDFQKGDIAEGYSVSREKKESFPLTVTSAQKNPTAFYLCASSKGQITQPQHFGDGTRLSIL.

The chain employs TRBV5-1 and TRBJ1-4, with a tentative D call TRBD1 (5 bases). Between the trimmed V and J ends, which lost 0 bases and 8 bases, there was a span of 8 bases. Germline V gene data show CDR1 as SGHRS and CDR2 as YFSETQ. The CDR3 has 13 amino acids. This CDR3 is CASSLEGSEKLFF. In nucleotides, the CDR3 is TGCGCCAGCAGCTTGGAGGGGTCCGAAAAACTGTTTTTT.

The chain couples TRBV5-1 to TRBJ2-1; 8 nucleotides match TRBD2. The germline CDR1 and CDR2 sequences are SGHRS and YFSETQ. V dropped 0 bases and J dropped 7; count of bases not matched to a gene: 12. This CDR3 contains 17 residues. The CDR3 spells CASSLEPAGGLENEQFF. CDR3 in DNA: TGCGCCAGCAGCTTGGAACCGGCGGGAGGTTTGGAAAATGAGCAGTTCTTC.

The chain couples TRBV7-8 to TRBJ1-5, with 9 nucleotides matching TRBD1. V lost 3 bases to trimming and J lost 7 bases; unmatched junction nucleotides: 4. This CDR3 is 14 amino acids long. Germline values: CDR1 SGHVS, CDR2 FQNEAQ. The CDR3 here is CASSFRDREQPQHF. In DNA, the CDR3 is TGTGCCAGCAGCTTCCGGGACAGGGAACAGCCCCAGCATTTT.

The rearrangement uses TRBV28 and TRBJ2-1; TRBD2 aligns across 15 bases. Trimming took 7 bases from V and 5 from J; bases not matched to a gene: 3. CDR3 length: 15 residues. Germline-derived CDR1 and CDR2 are MDHEN and SYDVKM. DNA for the CDR3: TGTGCCAGCACCGGACTAGCGGGAGGGAACAATGAGCAGTTCTTC. This sequence encodes CASTGLAGGNNEQFF. The full variable domain, completed using reference TRBV28 and TRBJ2-1, is DVKVTQSSRYLVKRTGEKVFLECVQDMDHENMFWYRQDPGLGLRLIYFSYDVKMKEKGDIPEGYSVSREKKERFSLILESASTNQTSMYLCASTGLAGGNNEQFFGPGTRLTVL.

This rearrangement joins TRBV7-8 to TRBJ2-1; possibly TRBD2 for D (6 bases). Germline values: CDR1 SGHVS, CDR2 FQNEAQ. The CDR3 loop spans 14 amino acids. Trimming pared 1 base from V and 8 bases from J, leaving 12 bases between. This CDR3 is CASSLVGGGDEQFF. CDR3 nucleotides: TGTGCCAGCAGCTTAGTTGGGGGAGGTGATGAGCAGTTCTTC.

V gene TRBV2 combines with J gene TRBJ1-1; D call uncertain. Per the germline V gene, CDR1 is SNHLY and CDR2 is FYNNEI. This CDR3 region has 14 residues. Trimming shortened V by 8 bases and J by 4 bases, and 17 bases separated the two germline ends. The CDR3 is CASAPESVGTEAFF. CDR3 nucleotides: TGTGCCAGCGCCCCAGAGAGCGTGGGCACTGAAGCTTTCTTT.

The V and J genes are TRBV6-5 and TRBJ2-7; 10 bases align to TRBD2. CDR3 size: 15 residues. Germline values: CDR1 MNHEY, CDR2 SVGAGI. Trimming removed 2 bases from V and 5 bases from J; junction bases left unmatched: 6. The CDR3 sequence is CASSYPAGGDNEQYF. CDR3 DNA sequence: TGTGCCAGCAGTTACCCAGCGGGAGGGGATAACGAGCAGTACTTC.

This clone was detected only a few times. The rearrangement uses TRBV11-2 and TRBJ2-7; 9 bases fit TRBD1. Germline V lookup: CDR1 SGHAT, CDR2 FQNNGV. V lost 3 bases and J lost 3; bases outside the gene matches: 6. The CDR3 has 15 residues. This CDR3 reads CASSFRDRDRYEQYF. CDR3 nucleotides: TGTGCCAGCAGCTTCCGGGACAGGGATCGCTACGAGCAGTACTTC.

The rearrangement uses TRBV28 and TRBJ2-7; 9 positions match TRBD1. The trim removed 8 bases at V and 5 bases at J, leaving 7 bases unmatched. The CDR3 totals 13 residues. The germline CDR1 and CDR2 sequences are MDHEN and SYDVKM. Here the CDR3 DNA reads TGTGCCAGCCAGACAGGGGGAAACGACGAGCAGTACTTC. Its translation: CASQTGGNDEQYF. Drawing the rest from reference TRBV28 and TRBJ2-7, the complete variable domain is DVKVTQSSRYLVKRTGEKVFLECVQDMDHENMFWYRQDPGLGLRLIYFSYDVKMKEKGDIPEGYSVSREKKERFSLILESASTNQTSMYLCASQTGGNDEQYFGPGTRLTVT.

This rearrangement joins TRBV15 to TRBJ1-3, with a possible D match to TRBD1 (6 bases). The CDR3 has 13 amino acids. V lost 10 bases and J lost 4, with 14 bases in between. The germline CDR1 and CDR2 sequences are LNHNV and YYDKDF (reference sequence). The CDR3 loop is CAIRRGGGNTIYF. Written as DNA, the CDR3 is TGTGCCATTCGGCGAGGGGGAGGAAACACCATATATTTT. The full variable domain, its missing parts supplied by reference TRBV15 and TRBJ1-3, is DAMVIQNPRYQVTQFGKPVTLSCSQTLNHNVMYWYQQKSSQAPKLLFHYYDKDFNNEADTPDNFQSRRPNTSFCFLDIRSPGLGDTAMYLCAIRRGGGNTIYFGEGSWLTVV.